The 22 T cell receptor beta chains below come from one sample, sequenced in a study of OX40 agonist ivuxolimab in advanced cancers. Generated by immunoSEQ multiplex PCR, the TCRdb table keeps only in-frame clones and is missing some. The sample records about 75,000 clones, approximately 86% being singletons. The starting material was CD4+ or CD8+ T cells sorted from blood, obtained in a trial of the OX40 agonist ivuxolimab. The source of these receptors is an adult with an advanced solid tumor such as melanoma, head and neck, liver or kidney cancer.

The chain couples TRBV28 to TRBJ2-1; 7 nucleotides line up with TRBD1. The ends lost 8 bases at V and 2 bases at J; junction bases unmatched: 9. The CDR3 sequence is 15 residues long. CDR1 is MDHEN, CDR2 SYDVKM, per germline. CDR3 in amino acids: CASLPPTGTYNEQFF. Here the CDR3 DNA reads TGTGCCAGCCTGCCCCCGACAGGGACCTACAATGAGCAGTTCTTC. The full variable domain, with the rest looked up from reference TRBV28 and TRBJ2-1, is DVKVTQSSRYLVKRTGEKVFLECVQDMDHENMFWYRQDPGLGLRLIYFSYDVKMKEKGDIPEGYSVSREKKERFSLILESASTNQTSMYLCASLPPTGTYNEQFFGPGTRLTVL.

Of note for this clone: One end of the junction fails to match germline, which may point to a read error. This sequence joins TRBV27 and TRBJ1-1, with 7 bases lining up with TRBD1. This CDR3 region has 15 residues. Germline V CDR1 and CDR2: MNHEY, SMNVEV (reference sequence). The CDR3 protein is CASRPLTGTNAEAFF. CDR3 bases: TGTGCCAGCAGGCCCTTGACAGGGACGAACGCTGAAGCTTTCTTT.

The CDR3 region is CASSSGQGHPGANVLTF. The CDR3 nucleotides are TGTGCCAGCAGTTCGGGACAGGGACACCCTGGGGCCAACGTCCTGACTTTC. The chain links TRBV7-6 to TRBJ2-6, with 9 bases matching TRBD1. The CDR3 has 17 residues. Germline CDR1 reads SGHVS; CDR2 reads FNYEAQ. V was pared by 6 bases and J by 2 bases, with 8 bases of the junction left unmatched.

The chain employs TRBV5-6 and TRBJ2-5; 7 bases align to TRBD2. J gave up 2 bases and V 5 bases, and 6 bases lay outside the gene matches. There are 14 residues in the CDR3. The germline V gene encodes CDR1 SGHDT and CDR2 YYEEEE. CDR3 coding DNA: TGTGCCAGCAGGAGTCTAGCGGTACAAGAGACCCAGTACTTC. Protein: CASRSLAVQETQYF.

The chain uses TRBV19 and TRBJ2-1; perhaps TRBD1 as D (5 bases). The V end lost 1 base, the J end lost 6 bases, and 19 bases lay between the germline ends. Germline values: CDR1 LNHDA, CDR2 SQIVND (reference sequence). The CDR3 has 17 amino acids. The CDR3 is CASSIVQGLSNLNEQFF. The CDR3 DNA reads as TGTGCCAGTAGTATAGTCCAGGGCCTTAGTAACCTCAATGAGCAGTTCTTC.

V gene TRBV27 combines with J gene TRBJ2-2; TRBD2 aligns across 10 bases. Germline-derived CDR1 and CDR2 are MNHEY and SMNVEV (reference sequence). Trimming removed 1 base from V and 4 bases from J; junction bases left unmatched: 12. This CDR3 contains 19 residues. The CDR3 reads CASSLLGWTSGFVTGELFF. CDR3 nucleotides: TGTGCCAGCAGTTTATTAGGCTGGACTAGCGGATTTGTCACCGGGGAGCTGTTTTTT.

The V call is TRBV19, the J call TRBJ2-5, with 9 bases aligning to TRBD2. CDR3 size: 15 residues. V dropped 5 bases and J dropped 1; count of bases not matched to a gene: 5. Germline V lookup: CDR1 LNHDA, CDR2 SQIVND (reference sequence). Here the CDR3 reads CASSGAGLAQETQYF. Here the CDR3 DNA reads TGTGCCAGTAGTGGAGCGGGACTAGCCCAAGAGACCCAGTACTTC.

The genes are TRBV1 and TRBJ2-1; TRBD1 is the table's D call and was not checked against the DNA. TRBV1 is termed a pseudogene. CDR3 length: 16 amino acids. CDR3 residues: CTSSQDRGPSYNEQFF. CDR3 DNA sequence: TGCACCAGCAGCCAAGATAGGGGGCCCTCCTACAATGAGCAGTTCTTC.

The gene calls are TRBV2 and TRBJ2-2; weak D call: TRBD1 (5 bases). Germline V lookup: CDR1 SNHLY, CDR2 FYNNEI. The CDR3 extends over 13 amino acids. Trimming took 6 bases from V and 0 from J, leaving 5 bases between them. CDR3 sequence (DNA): TGTGCCAGCAGCAGGGCGAACACCGGGGAGCTGTTTTTT. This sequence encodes CASSRANTGELFF.

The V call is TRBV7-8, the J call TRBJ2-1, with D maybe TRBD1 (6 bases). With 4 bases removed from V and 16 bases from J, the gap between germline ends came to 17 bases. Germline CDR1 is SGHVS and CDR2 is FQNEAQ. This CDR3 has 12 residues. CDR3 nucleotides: TGTGCCAGCAGCTCCCTCCGGGACAAAAAATTCTTC. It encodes CASSSLRDKKFF.

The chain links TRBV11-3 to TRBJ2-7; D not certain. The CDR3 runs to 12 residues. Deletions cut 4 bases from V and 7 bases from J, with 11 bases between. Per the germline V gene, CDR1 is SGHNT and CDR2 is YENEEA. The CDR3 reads CASSSPPGEQYF. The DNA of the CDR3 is TGTGCCAGCAGCTCCCCCCCCGGGGAGCAGTACTTC.

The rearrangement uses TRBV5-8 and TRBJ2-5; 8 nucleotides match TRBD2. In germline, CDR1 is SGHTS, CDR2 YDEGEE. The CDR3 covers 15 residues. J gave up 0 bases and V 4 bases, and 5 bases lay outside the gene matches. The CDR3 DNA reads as TGTGCCAGCAGCCAAGGCGGGGGGTACCAAGAGACCCAGTACTTC. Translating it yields CASSQGGGYQETQYF.

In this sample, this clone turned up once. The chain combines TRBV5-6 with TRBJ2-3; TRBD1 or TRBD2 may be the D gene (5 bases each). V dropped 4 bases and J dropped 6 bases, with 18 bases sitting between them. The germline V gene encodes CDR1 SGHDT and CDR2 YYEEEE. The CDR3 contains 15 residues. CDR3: CASSPEGNGEDTQYF. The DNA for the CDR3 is TGTGCCAGCAGCCCAGAGGGGAATGGGGAGGATACGCAGTATTTT.

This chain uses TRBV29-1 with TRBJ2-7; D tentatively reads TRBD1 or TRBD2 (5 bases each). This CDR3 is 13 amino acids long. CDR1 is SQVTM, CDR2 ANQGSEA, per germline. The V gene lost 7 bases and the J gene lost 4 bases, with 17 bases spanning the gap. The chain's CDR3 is CSASGTSLYEQYF. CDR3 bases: TGCAGCGCCTCCGGGACCAGCCTATACGAGCAGTACTTC.

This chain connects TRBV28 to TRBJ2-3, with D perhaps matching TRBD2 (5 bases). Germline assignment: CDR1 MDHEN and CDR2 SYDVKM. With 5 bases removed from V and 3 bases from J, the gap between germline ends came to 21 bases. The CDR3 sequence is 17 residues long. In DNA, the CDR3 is TGTGCCAGCAGTCTATTAGGACCTCCCACGGGAACAGATACGCAGTATTTT. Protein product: CASSLLGPPTGTDTQYF.

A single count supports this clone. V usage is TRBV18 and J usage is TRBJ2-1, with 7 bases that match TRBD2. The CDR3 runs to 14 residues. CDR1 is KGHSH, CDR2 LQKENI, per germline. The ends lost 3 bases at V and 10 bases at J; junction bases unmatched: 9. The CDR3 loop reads CASSPGGGTLEQFF. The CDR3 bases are TGTGCCAGCTCACCTGGGGGGGGGACGTTGGAGCAGTTCTTC.

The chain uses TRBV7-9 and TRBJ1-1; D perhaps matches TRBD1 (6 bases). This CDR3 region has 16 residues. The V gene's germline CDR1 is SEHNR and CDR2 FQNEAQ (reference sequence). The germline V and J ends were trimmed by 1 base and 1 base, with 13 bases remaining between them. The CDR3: CASSLDRATRNTEAFF. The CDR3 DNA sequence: TGTGCCAGCAGCTTAGACAGGGCCACGAGGAACACTGAAGCTTTCTTT. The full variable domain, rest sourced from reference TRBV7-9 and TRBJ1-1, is DTGVSQNPRHKITKRGQNVTFRCDPISEHNRLYWYRQTLGQGPEFLTYFQNEAQLEKSRLLSDRFSAERPKGSFSTLEIQRTEQGDSAMYLCASSLDRATRNTEAFFGQGTRLTVV.

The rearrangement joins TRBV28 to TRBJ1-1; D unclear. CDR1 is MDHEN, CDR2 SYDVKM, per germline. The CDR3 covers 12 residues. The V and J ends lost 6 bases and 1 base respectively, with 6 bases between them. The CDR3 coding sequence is TGTGCCAGCAGGGAGGGGAACACTGAAGCTTTCTTT. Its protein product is CASREGNTEAFF.

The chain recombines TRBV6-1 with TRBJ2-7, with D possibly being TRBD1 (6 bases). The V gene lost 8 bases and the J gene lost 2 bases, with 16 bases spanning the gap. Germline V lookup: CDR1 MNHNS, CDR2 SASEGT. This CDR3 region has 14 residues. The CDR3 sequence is CASRTDRTPYEQYF. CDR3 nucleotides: TGTGCCAGCCGAACTGACAGGACCCCCTACGAGCAGTACTTC.

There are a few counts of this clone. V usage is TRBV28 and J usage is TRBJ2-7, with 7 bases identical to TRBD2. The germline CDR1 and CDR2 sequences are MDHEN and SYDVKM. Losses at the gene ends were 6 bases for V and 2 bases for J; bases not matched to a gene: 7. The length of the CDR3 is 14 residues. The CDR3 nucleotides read TGTGCCAGCAGGATAGGGGCGGGAGCCTACGAGCAGTACTTC. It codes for CASRIGAGAYEQYF.

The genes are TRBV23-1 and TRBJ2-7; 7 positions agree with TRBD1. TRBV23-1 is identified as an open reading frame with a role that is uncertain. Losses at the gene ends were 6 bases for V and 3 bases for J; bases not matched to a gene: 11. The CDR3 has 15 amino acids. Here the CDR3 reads CASRLTGQLLYEQYF. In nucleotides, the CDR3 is TGCGCCAGCAGGCTCACGGGACAGCTTCTCTACGAGCAGTACTTC.

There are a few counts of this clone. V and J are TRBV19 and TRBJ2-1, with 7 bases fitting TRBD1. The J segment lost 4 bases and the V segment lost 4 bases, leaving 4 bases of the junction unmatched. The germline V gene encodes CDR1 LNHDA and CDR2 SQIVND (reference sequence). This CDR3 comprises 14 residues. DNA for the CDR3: TGTGCCAGTAGTAATGGACAGGTTTACAATGAGCAGTTCTTC. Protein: CASSNGQVYNEQFF.